The rows below give T cell receptor beta chains drawn from one sample of a study of blood T cell repertoires in COVID-19. Data came from immunoSEQ multiplex PCR; TCRdb stores just in-frame clones and leaves some out. This sample has 360,000 or so clones, with roughly 90% found just once. Sequenced sample: PBMCs or T cells enriched from blood (not recorded which). These receptors all come from a woman between 25 and 40 years old who had recovered from COVID-19. CDR3s include the opening cysteine and the closing phenylalanine or tryptophan. The order of the fields is J gene, D gene, clone size, V gene, CDR3 DNA, CDR3 protein. The D gene is left open where the match is weak. Not every row has a clone size; where given, it reads once, few, many or a size class.

J gene: TRBJ1-1
D gene: -
clone size: -
V gene: TRBV25-1
CDR3 DNA: TGTGCCAGCGTGGATGGGGAGAGGACTGAAGCTTTCTTT
CDR3 protein: CASVDGERTEAFF

J gene: TRBJ2-7
D gene: -
clone size: -
V gene: TRBV5-1
CDR3 DNA: TGCGCCAGCAGCTTCCCGGACAGCCGCTACGAGCAGTACTTC
CDR3 protein: CASSFPDSRYEQYF

J gene: TRBJ2-7
D gene: -
clone size: -
V gene: TRBV2
CDR3 DNA: TGTGCCAGCAGTGAGTTAACGGGACTCGCCTACGAGCAGTACTTC
CDR3 protein: CASSELTGLAYEQYF

J gene: TRBJ1-2
D gene: -
clone size: few
V gene: TRBV9
CDR3 DNA: TGTGCCAGCAGCGTAGAAGTCGGGACTAACTATGGCTACACCTTC
CDR3 protein: CASSVEVGTNYGYTF

J gene: TRBJ1-1
D gene: -
clone size: -
V gene: TRBV7-3
CDR3 DNA: TGTGCCAGCAGCCCGGACTGGGGCACTGAAGCTTTCTTT
CDR3 protein: CASSPDWGTEAFF

J gene: TRBJ2-6
D gene: -
clone size: -
V gene: TRBV2
CDR3 DNA: TGTGCCAGGCAGGACAGTCCCTCCTCTGGGGCCAACGTCCTGACTTTC
CDR3 protein: CARQDSPSSGANVLTF

J gene: TRBJ2-7
D gene: -
clone size: -
V gene: TRBV19
CDR3 DNA: TGTGCCAGTAGTACAACAGGGAACGAGCAGTACTTC
CDR3 protein: CASSTTGNEQYF

J gene: TRBJ1-6
D gene: -
clone size: -
V gene: TRBV25-1
CDR3 DNA: TGTGCCAGCAGTGAATTCGGGGGGGAGAGCTCACCCCTCCACTTT
CDR3 protein: CASSEFGGESSPLHF

J gene: TRBJ2-2
D gene: -
clone size: -
V gene: TRBV28
CDR3 DNA: TGTGCCAGCAGTCCAGGGGAGTACGGGGAGCTGTTTTTT
CDR3 protein: CASSPGEYGELFF

J gene: TRBJ2-7
D gene: -
clone size: -
V gene: TRBV7-6
CDR3 DNA: TGTGCCAGCAGCTTCCTGCAGCAGGGCCTCGGAGCCGAGCAGTACTTC
CDR3 protein: CASSFLQQGLGAEQYF

J gene: TRBJ2-2
D gene: -
clone size: -
V gene: TRBV14
CDR3 DNA: TGTGCCAGCAGCCAAGTGACCCGCGGGGGCCCCACCGGGGAGCTGTTTTTT
CDR3 protein: CASSQVTRGGPTGELFF

J gene: TRBJ2-3
D gene: -
clone size: -
V gene: TRBV19
CDR3 DNA: TGTGCCAGTATGCAGAGCGGTGTCACAGATACGCAGTATTTT
CDR3 protein: CASMQSGVTDTQYF

J gene: TRBJ2-5
D gene: -
clone size: once
V gene: TRBV4-2
CDR3 DNA: TGTGCCAGCAGCTACTGGACAGACCCAGGAGAGACCCAGTACTTC
CDR3 protein: CASSYWTDPGETQYF

J gene: TRBJ2-2
D gene: TRBD1
clone size: -
V gene: TRBV10-3
CDR3 DNA: TGTGCCATCAACACCCGGGACAGAAACACCGGGGAGCTGTTTTTT
CDR3 protein: CAINTRDRNTGELFF

J gene: TRBJ1-2
D gene: TRBD1
clone size: -
V gene: TRBV5-4
CDR3 DNA: TGTGCCAGCAGCCCGGGACAGGGGGCGGGCTATGGCTACACCTTC
CDR3 protein: CASSPGQGAGYGYTF

J gene: TRBJ2-7
D gene: TRBD1
clone size: -
V gene: TRBV6-5
CDR3 DNA: TGTGCCAGCGACCTACGGACAGGGGGTCTCCACGAGCAGTACTTC
CDR3 protein: CASDLRTGGLHEQYF

J gene: TRBJ1-1
D gene: -
clone size: -
V gene: TRBV9
CDR3 DNA: TGTGCCAGCAGCGGAAACGGTCCCCCTGGAGCTTTCTTT
CDR3 protein: CASSGNGPPGAFF

J gene: TRBJ2-1
D gene: TRBD1
clone size: few
V gene: TRBV7-9
CDR3 DNA: TGTGCCAGCAGCTTAAATCGGGACAGGTTGGGCAATGAGCAGTTCTTC
CDR3 protein: CASSLNRDRLGNEQFF

J gene: TRBJ2-2
D gene: -
clone size: few
V gene: TRBV5-1
CDR3 DNA: TGCGCCAGCAGCTTGGCTGCGGACAGAAACACCGGGGAGCTGTTTTTT
CDR3 protein: CASSLAADRNTGELFF

J gene: TRBJ1-2
D gene: -
clone size: few
V gene: TRBV25-1
CDR3 DNA: TGTGCCAGCACCCGAGGGGGGGTGTATGGCTACACCTTC
CDR3 protein: CASTRGGVYGYTF

J gene: TRBJ2-7
D gene: TRBD2
clone size: -
V gene: TRBV27
CDR3 DNA: TGTGCCAGCAGTTTATCCGGACTAGCGGGAGGGCCTATCGAGCAGTACTTC
CDR3 protein: CASSLSGLAGGPIEQYF

J gene: TRBJ1-6
D gene: -
clone size: -
V gene: TRBV3-1/TRBV3-2
CDR3 DNA: TGTGCCAGCAGCCAAGGCCGGGACTTAAACGTGTTACCCCTCCACTTT
CDR3 protein: CASSQGRDLNVLPLHF

J gene: TRBJ1-1
D gene: -
clone size: -
V gene: TRBV4-1
CDR3 DNA: TGCGCCAGCAGCGCCCCCAGTCCCTTGAACACTGAAGCTTTCTTT
CDR3 protein: CASSAPSPLNTEAFF

J gene: TRBJ1-4
D gene: TRBD1
clone size: once
V gene: TRBV3-1/TRBV3-2
CDR3 DNA: TGTGCCAGCAGGCGGACAGGGGGTAGTAATGAAAAACTGTTTTTT
CDR3 protein: CASRRTGGSNEKLFF

J gene: TRBJ1-2
D gene: TRBD1
clone size: -
V gene: TRBV27
CDR3 DNA: TGTGCCAGCAGTTCCGCAGGGGGCGGGTACTATGGCTACACCTTC
CDR3 protein: CASSSAGGGYYGYTF

J gene: TRBJ2-5
D gene: -
clone size: -
V gene: TRBV19
CDR3 DNA: TGTGCCAGTAGTGTGACGGGTTTCCAAGAGACCCAGTACTTC
CDR3 protein: CASSVTGFQETQYF

J gene: TRBJ2-1
D gene: TRBD2
clone size: -
V gene: TRBV4-1
CDR3 DNA: TGCGCCAGCAGCCAGCCGGGACTAGCAGACTTCTACAATGAGCAGTTCTTC
CDR3 protein: CASSQPGLADFYNEQFF

J gene: TRBJ1-5
D gene: TRBD1
clone size: -
V gene: TRBV27
CDR3 DNA: TGTGCCAGCCGTCAAAACGTCCAGGGGGAGTATAGCAATCAGCCCCAGCATTTT
CDR3 protein: CASRQNVQGEYSNQPQHF

J gene: TRBJ2-3
D gene: -
clone size: -
V gene: TRBV12-5
CDR3 DNA: TGTGCTAGTGGCCTTAACGGGGGAGCTTACACAGATACGCAGTATTTT
CDR3 protein: CASGLNGGAYTDTQYF

J gene: TRBJ2-2
D gene: TRBD1
clone size: -
V gene: TRBV27
CDR3 DNA: TGTGCCAGCAGTAGAGGACAGGGGGAATGGGAGCTGTTTTTT
CDR3 protein: CASSRGQGEWELFF

J gene: TRBJ2-7
D gene: -
clone size: -
V gene: TRBV20-1
CDR3 DNA: TGCAGTGCTAGTCTGGGGCAGGGCGTGGACCCCTACGAGCAGTACTTC
CDR3 protein: CSASLGQGVDPYEQYF

J gene: TRBJ1-6
D gene: -
clone size: -
V gene: TRBV27
CDR3 DNA: TGTGCCAGCAGTGTCGACACCGAAGCCTCCAATTCACCCCTCCACTTT
CDR3 protein: CASSVDTEASNSPLHF

J gene: TRBJ2-7
D gene: TRBD1
clone size: -
V gene: TRBV28
CDR3 DNA: TGTGCCAGCACCGTGGGACAGGGTTCCCCCTACGAGCAGTACTTC
CDR3 protein: CASTVGQGSPYEQYF

J gene: TRBJ2-1
D gene: -
clone size: -
V gene: TRBV7-6
CDR3 DNA: TGTGCCAGCAGCTTAGTAGACAATGAGCAGTTCTTC
CDR3 protein: CASSLVDNEQFF

J gene: TRBJ2-7
D gene: -
clone size: -
V gene: TRBV7-8
CDR3 DNA: TGTGCCAGCAGCAAAGCGGAGAACTACGAGCAGTACTTC
CDR3 protein: CASSKAENYEQYF

J gene: TRBJ1-2
D gene: TRBD1
clone size: once
V gene: TRBV12-5
CDR3 DNA: TGTGCTAGTGGTTCATTCACAGGGGACCACTTAAACTATGGCTACACCTTC
CDR3 protein: CASGSFTGDHLNYGYTF

J gene: TRBJ1-2
D gene: -
clone size: few
V gene: TRBV20-1
CDR3 DNA: TGCAGTGCTAGTAAACAGGGTGATGGCTACACCTTC
CDR3 protein: CSASKQGDGYTF

J gene: TRBJ2-7
D gene: -
clone size: few
V gene: TRBV30
CDR3 DNA: TGTGCCTGGAGTGGGGCAGTACCGAAACCCTACGAGCAGTACTTC
CDR3 protein: CAWSGAVPKPYEQYF

J gene: TRBJ1-5
D gene: TRBD1
clone size: once
V gene: TRBV5-1
CDR3 DNA: TGCGCCAGCAGAGCCGGGACAGCTAGCAATCAGCCCCAGCATTTT
CDR3 protein: CASRAGTASNQPQHF

J gene: TRBJ2-1
D gene: TRBD1
clone size: -
V gene: TRBV5-4
CDR3 DNA: TGTGCCAGCACCGACTTGGGACAGGGCCACAGTGGCTCCTACAATGAGCAGTTCTTC
CDR3 protein: CASTDLGQGHSGSYNEQFF

J gene: TRBJ2-7
D gene: TRBD2
clone size: -
V gene: TRBV4-3
CDR3 DNA: TGCGCCAGCAGCCAAGCTATCGGGGGGGTCTACGAGCAGTACTTC
CDR3 protein: CASSQAIGGVYEQYF

J gene: TRBJ2-2
D gene: -
clone size: -
V gene: TRBV9
CDR3 DNA: TGTGCCAAAAGAGGGTACACGGCCACCGGGGAGCTGTTTTTT
CDR3 protein: CAKRGYTATGELFF

J gene: TRBJ1-1
D gene: -
clone size: -
V gene: TRBV6-5
CDR3 DNA: TGTGCCAGCAGTCGGTATTCTGAAGCTTTCTTT
CDR3 protein: CASSRYSEAFF

J gene: TRBJ1-2
D gene: -
clone size: -
V gene: TRBV30
CDR3 DNA: TGTGCCTGGAGTAGCGGGACCTATGGCTACACCTTC
CDR3 protein: CAWSSGTYGYTF

J gene: TRBJ1-2
D gene: -
clone size: -
V gene: TRBV10-3
CDR3 DNA: TGTGCCTCGACCCAGGGGCTGGACTATGGCTACACCTTC
CDR3 protein: CASTQGLDYGYTF

J gene: TRBJ1-2
D gene: -
clone size: few
V gene: TRBV5-1
CDR3 DNA: TGCGCCAGCAGCCCGGACTACTATGGCTACACCTTC
CDR3 protein: CASSPDYYGYTF

J gene: TRBJ1-5
D gene: -
clone size: -
V gene: TRBV29-1
CDR3 DNA: TGCAGCGTAGGTACCGGGGGTCGGAATCAGCCCCAGCATTTT
CDR3 protein: CSVGTGGRNQPQHF

J gene: TRBJ1-5
D gene: TRBD1
clone size: -
V gene: TRBV6-6
CDR3 DNA: TGTGCCAGCAGTGGACAGGGGCAGCAGCCCCAGCATTTT
CDR3 protein: CASSGQGQQPQHF

J gene: TRBJ1-1
D gene: -
clone size: -
V gene: TRBV18
CDR3 DNA: TGTGCCAGCTCACCACCTGTAGGGGAGAACACTGAAGCTTTCTTT
CDR3 protein: CASSPPVGENTEAFF

J gene: TRBJ2-6
D gene: TRBD1
clone size: -
V gene: TRBV7-9
CDR3 DNA: TGTGCCAGCAGCCGGACAGGCTCTGGGGCCAACGTCCTGACTTTC
CDR3 protein: CASSRTGSGANVLTF

J gene: TRBJ1-1
D gene: TRBD1
clone size: -
V gene: TRBV18
CDR3 DNA: TGTGCCAGCTCACGGACAGGGGGCCGCTCGAACACTGAAGCTTTCTTT
CDR3 protein: CASSRTGGRSNTEAFF

J gene: TRBJ1-1
D gene: -
clone size: -
V gene: TRBV4-3
CDR3 DNA: TGCGCCAGCAGCCAAGAGGGGGGTGAAGCTTTCTTT
CDR3 protein: CASSQEGGEAFF

J gene: TRBJ2-1
D gene: -
clone size: once
V gene: TRBV25-1
CDR3 DNA: TGTGCCAGCAGTGAATATAGCCCCAATGAGCAGTTCTTC
CDR3 protein: CASSEYSPNEQFF

J gene: TRBJ2-1
D gene: TRBD2
clone size: -
V gene: TRBV29-1
CDR3 DNA: TGCAGCGTTGACGGACTAGCGGGAGGGATCTCCTACAATGAGCAGTTCTTC
CDR3 protein: CSVDGLAGGISYNEQFF

J gene: TRBJ2-6
D gene: -
clone size: -
V gene: TRBV5-8
CDR3 DNA: TGTGCCAGCAGCTTCGGGATCTCTGGGGCCAACGTCCTGACTTTC
CDR3 protein: CASSFGISGANVLTF